This T cell receptor beta chain is drawn from a study of vaccination effects on CD4 cells after COVID-19. As for the study in general: The vaccine given was either BNT162b2 or mRNA-1273, in two doses.

ViraFEST expansion of antigen-specific CD4+ T cells with viral peptide pools preceded sequencing. Following culture for roughly 10 days, CD4+ T cells were isolated. Absence of prior SARS-CoV-2 infection characterized the vaccine recipients, who showed negative nucleocapsid antibodies. Broader study findings: Convalescent patients in the study were few, and early post-infection timepoints were absent. Marked clonal contraction was seen late after vaccination (in both infection- and vaccine-induced clones).

Measured with immunoSEQ multiplex PCR; TCRdb has only the in-frame clones, and not every one. The table has tens of thousands of clones, roughly 70% seen once. A note on this clone: Its matching antigen is unknown.

V gave up 4 bases and J gave up 5 bases; unmatched junction bases: 5. Germline V CDR1 and CDR2: SGHRS, YFSETQ. The CDR3 runs 14 residues. This receptor was identified in a human donor who received a COVID-19 vaccine. This chain connects TRBV5-1 to TRBJ2-1; 8 bases map to TRBD2. Sequences were derived from CD4+ T cells from PBMCs cultured with HCoV-OC43 spike peptides, sampled before COVID-19 vaccination. Subset of the sample: HCoV-OC43 spike overlapping peptide pool stimulation. DNA of the CDR3: TGCGCCAGCAGCCCCGGGACTAGAAACAATGAGCAGTTCTTC. Protein sequence: CASSPGTRNNEQFF.